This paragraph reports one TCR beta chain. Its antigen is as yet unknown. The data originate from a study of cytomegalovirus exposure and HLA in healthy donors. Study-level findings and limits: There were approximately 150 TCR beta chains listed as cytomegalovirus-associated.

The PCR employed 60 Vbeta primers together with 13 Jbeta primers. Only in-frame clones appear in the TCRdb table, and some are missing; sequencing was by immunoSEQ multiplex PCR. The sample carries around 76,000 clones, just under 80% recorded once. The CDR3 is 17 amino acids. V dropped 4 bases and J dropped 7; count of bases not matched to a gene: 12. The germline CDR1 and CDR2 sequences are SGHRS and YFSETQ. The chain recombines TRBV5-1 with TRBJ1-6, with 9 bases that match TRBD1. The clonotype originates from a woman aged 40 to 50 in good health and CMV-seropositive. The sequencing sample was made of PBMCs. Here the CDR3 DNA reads TGCGCCAGCAGCCCCGAGATTGGGACAGGGAAGAATTCACCCCTCCACTTT. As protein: CASSPEIGTGKNSPLHF. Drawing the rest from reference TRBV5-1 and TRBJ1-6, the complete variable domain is KAGVTQTPRYLIKTRGQQVTLSCSPISGHRSVSWYQQTPGQGLQFLFEYFSETQRNKGNFPGRFSGRQFSNSRSEMNVSTLELGDSALYLCASSPEIGTGKNSPLHFGNGTRLTVT.